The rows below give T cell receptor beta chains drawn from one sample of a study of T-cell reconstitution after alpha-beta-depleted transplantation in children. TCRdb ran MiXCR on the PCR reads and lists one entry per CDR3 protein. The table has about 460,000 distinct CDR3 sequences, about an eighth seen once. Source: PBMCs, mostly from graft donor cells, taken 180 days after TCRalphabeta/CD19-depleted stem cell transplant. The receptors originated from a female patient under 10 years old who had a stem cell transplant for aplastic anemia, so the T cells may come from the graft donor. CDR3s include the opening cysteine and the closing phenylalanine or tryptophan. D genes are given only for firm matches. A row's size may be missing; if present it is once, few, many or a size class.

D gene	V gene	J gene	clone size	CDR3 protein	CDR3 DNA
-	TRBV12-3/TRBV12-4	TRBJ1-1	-	CASSLADRLSLPSNTEAFF	TGTGCCAGCAGTTTAGCCGACAGGCTCTCCTTACCTTCGAACACTGAAGCTTTCTTT
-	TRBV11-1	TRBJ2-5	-	CASSSGGQGETQYF	TGTGCCAGCAGCTCGGGGGGCCAGGGGGAGACCCAGTACTTC
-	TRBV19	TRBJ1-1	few	CASKELNTEAFF	TGTGCCAGTAAGGAGTTGAACACTGAAGCTTTCTTT
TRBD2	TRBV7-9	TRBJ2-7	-	CASSISSGSTYEQYF	TGTGCCAGCAGCATCTCTAGCGGGAGTACCTACGAGCAGTACTTC
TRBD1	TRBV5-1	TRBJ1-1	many	CASSQPNRGTEAFF	TGCGCCAGCAGTCAACCTAACAGGGGCACTGAAGCTTTCTTT
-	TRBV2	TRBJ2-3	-	CAIQIRGGSVADTQYF	TGTGCCATCCAGATTAGAGGGGGTAGTGTGGCAGATACGCAGTATTTT
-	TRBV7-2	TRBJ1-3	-	CASSLVGLTSGNTIYF	TGTGCCAGCAGCTTAGTAGGGCTTACCTCTGGAAACACCATATATTTT
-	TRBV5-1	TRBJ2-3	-	CASNFASTDTQYF	TGCGCCAGCAATTTCGCTAGCACAGATACGCAGTATTTT
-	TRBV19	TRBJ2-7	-	CASMGPNYEQYF	TGTGCCAGTATGGGTCCGAACTACGAGCAGTACTTC
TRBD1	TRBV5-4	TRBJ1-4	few	CASSPATGENEKLFF	TGTGCCAGCAGCCCTGCGACAGGGGAAAATGAAAAACTGTTTTTT
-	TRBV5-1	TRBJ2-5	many	CASRTLKGRGETQYF	TGCGCCAGCAGGACCCTGAAGGGGCGAGGCGAGACCCAGTACTTC
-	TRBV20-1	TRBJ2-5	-	CSASLSRALQETQYF	TGCAGTGCTAGTCTTTCCCGGGCACTCCAAGAGACCCAGTACTTC
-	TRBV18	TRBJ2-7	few	CASSPGADEQYF	TGTGCCAGCTCACCAGGGGCGGACGAGCAGTACTTC
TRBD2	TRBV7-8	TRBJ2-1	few	CASSRAGKLYNEQFF	TGTGCCAGCAGTCGAGCGGGGAAACTCTACAATGAGCAGTTCTTC
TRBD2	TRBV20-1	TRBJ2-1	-	CSAGTRGTSPNEQFF	TGCAGTGCTGGTACTCGTGGGACTAGCCCAAATGAGCAGTTCTTC
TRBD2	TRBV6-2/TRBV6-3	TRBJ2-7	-	CASSTFGKELAGGQSSYEQYF	TGTGCCAGCAGTACCTTCGGGAAGGAGCTAGCGGGAGGACAAAGCTCCTACGAGCAGTACTTC
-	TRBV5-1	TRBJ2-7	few	CASSLGVADEQYF	TGCGCCAGCAGCTTGGGTGTAGCAGACGAGCAGTACTTC
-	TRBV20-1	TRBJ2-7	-	CSARVRAGSYEQYF	TGCAGTGCTAGGGTACGGGCCGGCTCCTACGAGCAGTACTTC
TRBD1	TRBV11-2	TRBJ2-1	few	CASSWFGQGLYNEQFF	TGTGCCAGCAGCTGGTTCGGACAGGGGCTATACAATGAGCAGTTCTTC
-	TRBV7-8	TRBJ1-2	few	CASSLYPGELFFNYGYTF	TGTGCCAGCAGCTTATACCCTGGGGAGCTATTCTTCAACTATGGCTACACCTTC
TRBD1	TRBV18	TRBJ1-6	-	CASSQRGQGDQSPLHF	TGTGCCAGCTCACAGAGAGGACAGGGCGATCAATCACCCCTCCACTTT
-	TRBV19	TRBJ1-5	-	CASSIHPVSQGGNQPQHF	TGTGCCAGTAGTATACACCCGGTATCACAGGGAGGCAATCAGCCCCAGCATTTT
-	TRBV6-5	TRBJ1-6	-	CASSFSLAPSSYNSPLHF	TGTGCCAGCAGTTTCAGCTTGGCCCCGAGCTCCTATAATTCACCCCTCCACTTT
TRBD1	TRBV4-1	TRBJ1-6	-	CASSQEGGQKIRSSYNSPLHF	TGCGCCAGCAGCCAAGAAGGGGGACAGAAGATTAGGAGCTCCTATAATTCACCCCTCCACTTT
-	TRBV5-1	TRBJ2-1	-	CASSLASPQPAGSNNEQFF	TGCGCCAGCAGCTTGGCCAGCCCTCAGCCCGCAGGCTCCAACAATGAGCAGTTCTTC
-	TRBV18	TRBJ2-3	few	CASSPLRTDLGTDTQYF	TGTGCCAGCTCACCACTGCGGACGGACTTGGGCACAGATACGCAGTATTTT
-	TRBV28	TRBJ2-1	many	CASSLRGLSYNEQFF	TGTGCCAGCAGTTTACGGGGCCTCTCCTACAATGAGCAGTTCTTC
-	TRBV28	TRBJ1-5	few	CASGQSLLDLNQPQHF	TGTGCCAGCGGTCAGTCCCTGCTAGACCTCAATCAGCCCCAGCATTTT
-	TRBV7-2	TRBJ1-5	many	CASSLYRESGQPQHF	TGTGCCAGCAGCTTATACAGGGAATCTGGTCAGCCCCAGCATTTT
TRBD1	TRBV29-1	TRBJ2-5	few	CSVTGGGETQYF	TGCAGCGTCACAGGGGGAGGAGAGACCCAGTACTTC
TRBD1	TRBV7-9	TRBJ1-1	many	CASSWGTGGNTEAFF	TGTGCCAGCAGCTGGGGGACAGGGGGTAACACTGAAGCTTTCTTT
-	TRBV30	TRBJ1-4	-	CAWSVLRNGLFF	TGTGCCTGGAGTGTGCTCAGAAATGGACTGTTTTTT
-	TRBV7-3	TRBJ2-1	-	CASSLEGPIIPAEQFF	TGTGCCAGCAGCTTAGAGGGGCCGATCATCCCGGCGGAGCAGTTCTTC
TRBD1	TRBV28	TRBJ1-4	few	CASSFGDRSEKLFF	TGTGCCAGCAGTTTTGGGGACAGGTCGGAAAAACTGTTTTTT
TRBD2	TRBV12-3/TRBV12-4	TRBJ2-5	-	CASSFRLAGNQETQYF	TGTGCCAGCAGTTTCCGACTAGCGGGGAACCAAGAGACCCAGTACTTC
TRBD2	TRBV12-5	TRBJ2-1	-	CASGLGLAVLNGNEQFF	TGTGCTAGTGGTTTGGGACTAGCGGTCTTGAATGGGAATGAGCAGTTCTTC
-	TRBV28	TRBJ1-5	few	CASSFTRRWDPQQPQHF	TGTGCCAGCAGTTTCACGCGTCGGTGGGATCCGCAACAGCCCCAGCATTTT
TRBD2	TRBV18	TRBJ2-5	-	CASSPKRGYQETQYF	TGTGCCAGCTCACCAAAGCGGGGTTACCAAGAGACCCAGTACTTC
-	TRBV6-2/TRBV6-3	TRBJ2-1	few	CASSFRGKPPYNEQFF	TGTGCCAGCAGTTTCCGGGGGAAGCCTCCCTACAATGAGCAGTTCTTC
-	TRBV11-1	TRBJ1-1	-	CASRSTNRVGLPMNTEAFF	TGTGCCAGCAGGTCCACCAATCGGGTCGGCCTTCCTATGAACACTGAAGCTTTCTTT
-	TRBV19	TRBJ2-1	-	CASSTGTAIHDEQFF	TGTGCCAGTAGTACCGGGACCGCGATTCACGATGAGCAGTTCTTC